These 26 T cell receptor beta chains were sequenced from one sample in a study of T cell repertoires in cytomegalovirus infection. A single record per CDR3 protein comes from TCRdb applying MiXCR to the reads. The profile shows under 800,000 distinct CDR3 sequences, 20% to 25% of them singletons. The sample taken for sequencing was CD8+ T cells from PBMCs. These TCRs come from a human donor in good health (CMV status not recorded). Some clones in this sample may be carry-over from other donors' samples.

This clonotype has a handful of counts. The chain carries TRBV7-9 and TRBJ2-5; TRBD1 matches 7 bases. The germline gives CDR1 SEHNR, CDR2 FQNEAQ (reference sequence). With V trimmed by 5 bases and J by 4 bases, 10 bases remained unmatched. There are 15 residues in the CDR3. The CDR3 coding sequence is TGTGCCAGCAGCCATGGACAGGAACGGGGAGAGACCCAGTACTTC. As protein: CASSHGQERGETQYF.

This chain links TRBV5-1 with TRBJ2-1, with D tentatively TRBD1 (6 bases). The CDR3 has 14 amino acids. Trimming took 3 bases from V and 8 from J, leaving 15 bases between them. Germline CDR1 and CDR2: SGHRS and YFSETQ. The CDR3 loop reads CASSSTGGRDEQFF. In nucleotides, the CDR3 is TGCGCCAGCAGCTCGACAGGAGGCCGGGATGAGCAGTTCTTC.

In this sample, this clonotype turned up once. At one end, the junction sequence differs from germline, possibly due to a read error. The chain employs TRBV7-2 and TRBJ1-1; no clear D gene. Germline lookup yields CDR1 SGHTA and CDR2 FQGNSA. The CDR3 length is 17 residues. CDR3 in amino acids: CACSLAVGVLRVTEAFF. CDR3 coding DNA: TGTGCCTGCAGCTTAGCGGTCGGGGTCCTGAGAGTTACTGAAGCTTTCTTT.

This clonotype was detected many times. The V and J genes are TRBV7-2 and TRBJ1-3, with D hard to call. CDR3 size: 14 residues. With 10 bases removed from V and 0 bases from J, the gap between germline ends came to 13 bases. Germline CDR1 reads SGHTA; CDR2 reads FQGNSA. CDR3 in DNA: TGTGCCATTAGTAAGGGCCACTCTGGAAACACCATATATTTT. Translating gives CAISKGHSGNTIYF.

This clonotype was observed a handful of times. The gene calls are TRBV20-1 and TRBJ2-7, with D perhaps matching TRBD2 (6 bases). The CDR3 runs to 14 residues. V dropped 0 bases and J dropped 4 bases, with 13 bases sitting between them. Germline V CDR1 and CDR2: DFQATT, SNEGSKA (reference sequence). The DNA for the CDR3 is TGCAGTGCTAGAGATCAGAACAGCGGGTACGAGCAGTACGTC. Amino acids: CSARDQNSGYEQYV.

The chain is built from TRBV29-1 and TRBJ1-2; TRBD1 aligns across 8 bases. With 3 bases clipped from V and 0 bases from J, the junction kept 6 bases outside the gene matches. The CDR3 extends over 15 amino acids. Germline V gene data show CDR1 as SQVTM and CDR2 as ANQGSEA. CDR3 amino acids: CSVEDRVLANYGYTF. CDR3 bases: TGCAGCGTTGAGGACAGGGTCCTAGCTAACTATGGCTACACCTTC.

This clonotype showed up just a few times. The rearrangement joins TRBV23-1 to TRBJ1-3; 7 nucleotides match TRBD1. TRBV23-1 is an ORF, with its function uncertain. V was clipped by 8 bases and J by 4 bases; unmatched bases: 20. The CDR3 sequence is 18 residues long. The CDR3 region is CASARDRRNLTSGNTIYF. The CDR3, as DNA: TGCGCCAGCGCACGGGACAGAAGGAATCTGACGTCCGGAAACACCATATATTTT.

This clonotype was detected many times. The rearrangement links TRBV28 to TRBJ1-5; no reliable D call. The CDR3 totals 14 residues. Germline-derived CDR1 and CDR2 are MDHEN and SYDVKM. Trimming cost V 5 bases and J 5 bases, with 13 bases left between them. The CDR3 bases are TGTGCCAGCAGTCTAGGACGAATATATCAGCCCCAGCATTTT. Amino acids: CASSLGRIYQPQHF. The variable domain in full, with the rest retrieved from reference TRBV28 and TRBJ1-5, is DVKVTQSSRYLVKRTGEKVFLECVQDMDHENMFWYRQDPGLGLRLIYFSYDVKMKEKGDIPEGYSVSREKKERFSLILESASTNQTSMYLCASSLGRIYQPQHFGDGTRLSIL.

The CDR3 sequence is CASSSMGEKLFF. CDR3 bases: TGTGCCAGCAGCTCCATGGGTGAAAAACTGTTTTTT. The V gene is TRBV7-4, the J gene TRBJ1-4; D gene uncertain. V gave up 4 bases and J gave up 7 bases, with 7 bases separating them. The CDR3 contains 12 residues. Per germline, CDR1 SGHVT and CDR2 SQSDAQ.

This clonotype came up many times. V gene TRBV6-2 or TRBV6-3 combines with J gene TRBJ1-1, with 8 positions matching TRBD1. Looked up from germline, CDR1 is MNHEY and CDR2 is SVGEGT. The V gene end was trimmed by 0 bases and the J gene end by 1 base; junction bases not matched to a gene: 1. This CDR3 is 15 amino acids long. CDR3 sequence reads: CASSYSTGANTEAFF. CDR3 bases: TGTGCCAGCAGTTACTCGACAGGGGCGAACACTGAAGCTTTCTTT.

This clonotype was counted only a few times. V usage is TRBV27 and J usage is TRBJ1-1, with a tentative D call TRBD1 (5 bases). CDR3 length: 13 residues. CDR1 is MNHEY and CDR2 is SMNVEV in the germline V gene (reference sequence). The ends were cut back, 5 bases at V and 4 bases at J, with 11 bases in the middle. The CDR3: CASSTQGLTEAFF. Here the CDR3 DNA reads TGTGCCAGCAGTACCCAGGGACTCACTGAAGCTTTCTTT.

The rearrangement links TRBV4-1 to TRBJ2-1, with TRBD1 matching 10 bases. The V and J ends lost 0 bases and 0 bases, in that order; junction bases with no gene match: 5. The germline gives CDR1 MGHRA, CDR2 YSYEKL. This CDR3 is 18 amino acids long. For the CDR3, the DNA is TGCGCCAGCAGCCAAGATACCCGGGACAGGGGCTCCTACAATGAGCAGTTCTTC. Protein product: CASSQDTRDRGSYNEQFF.

This clonotype was found a few times. CDR3 bases: TGCAGCGTTCATTCCAATCCGGGGGAAGAGACCCAGTACTTC. Amino acid sequence: CSVHSNPGEETQYF. V is TRBV29-1 and J is TRBJ2-5, with TRBD2 as a possible D gene (6 bases). The CDR3 loop spans 14 amino acids. Germline lookup yields CDR1 SQVTM and CDR2 ANQGSEA. V was trimmed by 5 bases and J by 3 bases, leaving 16 bases between them.

This rearrangement joins TRBV2 to TRBJ2-4; D not certain. CDR1 and CDR2 from the germline V gene are SNHLY and FYNNEI. Trimming pared 7 bases from V and 14 bases from J, leaving 12 bases between. The CDR3 has 10 amino acids. CDR3 region: CASTDNRKYF. In DNA, the CDR3 is TGTGCCAGCACCGACAACCGGAAGTACTTC.

This clonotype was seen just once. An end of the junction differs from the germline gene, which may be a read error. For the CDR3, the DNA is TGTGTCAGCATAGAGTCGAACACCGGGGAGCTGTTTTTT. Amino acids: CVSIESNTGELFF. This chain connects TRBV2 to TRBJ2-2; D gene ambiguous. In germline, CDR1 is SNHLY, CDR2 FYNNEI. The CDR3 extends over 13 amino acids.

The V and J genes are TRBV27 and TRBJ2-1; D perhaps matches TRBD1 (6 bases). V shed 6 bases and J shed 2 bases, with 14 bases lying between them. The CDR3 is 15 amino acids. Germline V lookup: CDR1 MNHEY, CDR2 SMNVEV (reference sequence). The CDR3 coding sequence is TGTGCCAGCAGACCAGACAGGAACCCCTACAATGAGCAGTTCTTC. It is translated as CASRPDRNPYNEQFF.

This clonotype was counted only a few times. The chain uses TRBV29-1 and TRBJ2-1; 7 bases fit TRBD1. The junction had 11 bases not matched to a gene; V was cut back by 6 bases and J by 6 bases. Per germline, CDR1 SQVTM and CDR2 ANQGSEA. The CDR3 is 14 residues long. The CDR3 nucleotides read TGCAGCGTCGGACGGGACAGCCCTTTCAATGAGCAGTTCTTC. Protein: CSVGRDSPFNEQFF.

V and J are TRBV7-9 and TRBJ2-5; 12 nucleotides match TRBD1. Looked up from germline, CDR1 is SEHNR and CDR2 is FQNEAQ (reference sequence). The ends lost 5 bases at V and 1 base at J; junction bases unmatched: 17. This CDR3 is 20 amino acids long. The CDR3 DNA follows: TGTGCCAGCAGCACGACCCGGGACAGGGGGCCCCGGGTGCTCCAAGAGACCCAGTACTTC. Translation: CASSTTRDRGPRVLQETQYF.

This clonotype has only a few counts. This chain links TRBV20-1 with TRBJ2-3, with 8 bases aligning to TRBD2. The CDR3 is 17 amino acids. Germline lookup yields CDR1 DFQATT and CDR2 SNEGSKA (reference sequence). V lost 0 bases, J lost 2 bases, and 10 bases stayed unmatched. The CDR3 protein is CSARDFLAGGLTDTQYF. CDR3 nucleotide sequence: TGCAGTGCTAGAGATTTTCTGGCGGGGGGTCTCACAGATACGCAGTATTTT.

This clonotype was seen ten or more times. This sequence joins TRBV11-2 and TRBJ1-6; no firm D call. Trimming cost V 2 bases and J 4 bases, with 21 bases left between them. The CDR3 length is 19 residues. Looked up from germline, CDR1 is SGHAT and CDR2 is FQNNGV. The CDR3 region has the DNA TGTGCCAGCAGCTTAAACGGCCCCCCGGTGTCGGGTTATAATTCACCCCTCCACTTT. Translating gives CASSLNGPPVSGYNSPLHF.

This clonotype turned up a few times. CDR3 sequence (DNA): TGTGCCAGTGGCATGCCTGAGCAGTTCTTC. Its translation is CASGMPEQFF. The gene calls are TRBV19 and TRBJ2-1, with D uncertain. The CDR3 is 10 residues long. Trimming took off 8 bases at V and 9 bases at J, with 8 bases between the two ends. Germline-derived CDR1 and CDR2 are LNHDA and SQIVND (reference sequence).

The rearrangement links TRBV6-6 to TRBJ1-1; unclear D gene. CDR3 length equals 14 residues. V lost 2 bases, J lost 1 base, and 8 bases lay in between. Germline V lookup: CDR1 MNHNY, CDR2 SVGAGI (reference sequence). The CDR3 sequence: CASSYDERNTEAFF. The CDR3 DNA reads as TGTGCCAGCAGTTACGATGAGCGGAACACTGAAGCTTTCTTT.

This clonotype was detected only a few times. The V call is TRBV28, the J call TRBJ2-2; 7 nucleotides align to TRBD1. This CDR3 has 16 residues. V lost 5 bases, J lost 1 base, and 7 bases stayed unmatched. From germline, CDR1 is MDHEN and CDR2 SYDVKM. DNA of the CDR3: TGTGCCAGCAGTAAGACAGGGTGGGAGAACACCGGGGAGCTGTTTTTT. The encoded protein is CASSKTGWENTGELFF.

CDR3: CASSIKARPRDTQYF. The CDR3 region has the DNA TGTGCCAGTAGTATAAAAGCCAGACCGCGTGATACGCAGTATTTT. The gene calls are TRBV19 and TRBJ2-3; D is ambiguous. Germline V gene sequence: CDR1 LNHDA, CDR2 SQIVND (reference sequence). V lost 2 bases and J lost 6, with 15 bases in between. The CDR3 is 15 amino acids.

This clonotype has a handful of counts. The genes are TRBV5-5 and TRBJ2-7, with 8 bases lining up with TRBD1. V was pared by 5 bases and J by 5 bases, with 6 bases of the junction left unmatched. CDR1 SGHKS and CDR2 YYEKEE come from the germline V gene (reference sequence). The CDR3 extends over 13 amino acids. As DNA, the CDR3 is TGTGCCAGCAGTGGGCAGGGGGCCGACGAGCAGTACGTC. This gives the protein CASSGQGADEQYV.

The chain joins TRBV6-2 or TRBV6-3 to TRBJ1-5; the D is unclear. Germline CDR1 is MNHEY and CDR2 is SVGEGT. V shed 2 bases and J shed 0 bases, with 26 bases lying between them. The CDR3 totals 21 residues. The CDR3 DNA is TGTGCCAGCAGTTACCCAAAGGACGGAACAATCCTTTCATATAGCAATCAGCCCCAGCATTTT. Its protein product is CASSYPKDGTILSYSNQPQHF.